The 8 T cell receptor beta chains reported below all come from one sample, sequenced in a study of blood T cell repertoires in COVID-19. Some clones are missing from TCRdb's copy, which holds only in-frame ones; the method was immunoSEQ multiplex PCR. The sample carries about 230,000 clones, approximately 87% recorded once. The sample was PBMCs or T cells enriched from blood (not recorded which). The receptors shown here come from a woman aged 45-59 years in a cohort exposed to, infected with or recovered from COVID-19 (not recorded which).

V is TRBV27 and J is TRBJ1-2; D gene ambiguous. The germline CDR1 and CDR2 sequences are MNHEY and SMNVEV (reference sequence). Trimming cost V 5 bases and J 2 bases, with 9 bases left between them. The CDR3 runs 13 residues. CDR3 in amino acids: CASSQGRNYGYTF. CDR3 bases: TGTGCCAGCAGTCAAGGGAGGAACTATGGCTACACCTTC.

This clone was seen only a few times. The J gene is TRBJ1-1, the V gene TRBV5-1; D ambiguous. Trimming removed 2 bases from V and 3 bases from J, with 11 bases in between. Germline-derived CDR1 and CDR2 are SGHRS and YFSETQ. There are 14 residues in the CDR3. CDR3 region: CASSFEGRYTEAFF. DNA for the CDR3: TGCGCCAGCAGCTTTGAGGGAAGATACACTGAAGCTTTCTTT. The complete variable domain, with remaining parts taken from reference TRBV5-1 and TRBJ1-1, reads KAGVTQTPRYLIKTRGQQVTLSCSPISGHRSVSWYQQTPGQGLQFLFEYFSETQRNKGNFPGRFSGRQFSNSRSEMNVSTLELGDSALYLCASSFEGRYTEAFFGQGTRLTVV.

J is TRBJ1-2 and V is TRBV24-1; TRBD1 matches at 9 bases. Germline-derived CDR1 and CDR2 are KGHDR and SFDVKD. The V and J ends lost 5 bases and 6 bases, in that order; junction bases with no gene match: 0. The CDR3 consists of 12 residues. This chain's CDR3 is CATSGQGDGYTF. The CDR3 bases are TGTGCCACCAGTGGACAGGGGGATGGCTACACCTTC.

This clone has a handful of counts. The junction differs from germline at one of its ends, possibly a read error. V gene TRBV10-1 combines with J gene TRBJ1-5, with 7 bases that match TRBD1. Germline V gene sequence: CDR1 WNHNN, CDR2 SYGVQD (reference sequence). The CDR3 runs to 17 residues. The CDR3 nucleotides read TGCGCCAGCAATGAGGGACAGAGCCTCTATAGCAATCAGCCCCAGCATTTT. Protein sequence: CASNEGQSLYSNQPQHF.

The chain links TRBV5-1 to TRBJ2-7, with TRBD2 matching over 9 bases. The V gene end was trimmed by 3 bases and the J gene end by 2 bases; junction bases not matched to a gene: 6. Germline V gene data show CDR1 as SGHRS and CDR2 as YFSETQ. The CDR3 is 15 amino acids. CDR3 sequence (DNA): TGCGCCAGCAGCTACTCTAGCGGGGCCCCCTACGAGCAGTACTTC. Amino acid sequence: CASSYSSGAPYEQYF.

The V gene is TRBV7-9, the J gene TRBJ2-5; TRBD2 matches 11 bases. Germline V gene data show CDR1 as SEHNR and CDR2 as FQNEAQ (reference sequence). V gave up 5 bases and J gave up 7 bases; unmatched junction bases: 9. The CDR3 is 15 residues long. The CDR3 DNA reads TGTGCCAGCAGCCCGGTAGCGGGGGGGGTAGGGACCCAGTACTTC. Translation: CASSPVAGGVGTQYF.

This rearrangement joins TRBV29-1 to TRBJ2-1; no definite D call. With 3 bases removed from V and 7 bases from J, the gap between germline ends came to 10 bases. This CDR3 comprises 12 residues. CDR1 is SQVTM, CDR2 ANQGSEA, per germline. CDR3 sequence: CSVDVTRNEQFF. As DNA, the CDR3 is TGCAGCGTTGACGTTACCCGGAATGAGCAGTTCTTC.

The V gene is TRBV15, the J gene TRBJ2-1; 7 positions agree with TRBD1. There are 15 residues in the CDR3. The V gene end was trimmed by 0 bases and the J gene end by 8 bases; junction bases not matched to a gene: 7. Per the germline V gene, CDR1 is LNHNV and CDR2 is YYDKDF (reference sequence). DNA of the CDR3: TGTGCCACCAGCAGAGACGACAGGGCCGGCGATGAGCAGTTCTTC. Translated, it gives CATSRDDRAGDEQFF.